This TCR beta chain appears in the sequencing data of a study of T cell responses to AZD1222 COVID-19 vaccine. Across the whole study: Whether given at about 4 or about 12 weeks, second doses were pooled. Study-wide results and limits: Per reports, nearly half of all spike-specific TCRs target regions that are unmutated in variants. Seropositive status at baseline applied to only five to seven AZD1222 recipients.

The V and J ends lost 5 bases and 0 bases respectively, with 5 bases between them. This CDR3 region has 13 residues. Germline V lookup: CDR1 SGHNT, CDR2 YENEEA. On this clone itself: What it recognizes is unknown.

Sequenced by immunoSEQ multiplex PCR; TCRdb stores in-frame clones only, minus some. The sample holds 66,000 or so clones, less than 90% seen once. This TCR was recovered from an adult in good health. The input for sequencing was peripheral blood, taken on day 0 of AZD1222 vaccination. The chain uses TRBV11-3 and TRBJ2-1; the D is unclear. The CDR3 DNA reads as TGTGCCAGCAGCGCCAGCTCCTACAATGAGCAGTTCTTC. As protein: CASSASSYNEQFF.